The rows below give T cell receptor beta chains drawn from one sample of a study of T-cell memory formation after mild COVID-19. MiXCR, applied by TCRdb to the 5' RACE reads, yields one record per CDR3 protein. The sample shows under 550,000 distinct CDR3 sequences, over 15% of them seen only once. Sequencing input: PBMCs or a T cell subset sorted from them (not recorded which). Receptors were obtained from an adult woman who had mild COVID-19 (a few samples of this study predate the infection). Cell type and time point are not known. The CDR3 runs from the conserved cysteine through the conserved F or W. A D gene is named only where the DNA matches it firmly. A row's size may be missing; if present it is once, few, many or a size class.

-	TRBV5-6	TRBJ2-7	few	CASTFGHPYYEQYF	TGTGCCAGCACCTTTGGGCACCCCTACTACGAGCAGTACTTC
-	TRBV13	TRBJ2-3	-	CASSLTSADTQYF	TGTGCCAGCAGCTTAACATCAGCAGATACGCAGTATTTT
-	TRBV5-5	TRBJ1-5	-	CASSLLPSTYSNQPQHF	TGTGCCAGCAGCTTGCTTCCCAGTACCTATAGCAATCAGCCCCAGCATTTT
-	TRBV30	TRBJ1-1	-	CAWSVKGTRRWAEAFF	TGTGCCTGGAGTGTAAAGGGTACCCGACGGTGGGCTGAAGCTTTCTTT
-	TRBV7-2	TRBJ2-7	-	CASSQDGWGHYEQYF	TGTGCCAGCAGTCAAGACGGTTGGGGCCACTACGAGCAGTACTTC
TRBD1	TRBV11-3	TRBJ2-7	few	CASSRRRQGMGYEQYF	TGTGCCAGCAGCCGACGCCGACAGGGGATGGGGTACGAGCAGTACTTC
-	TRBV9	TRBJ1-6	-	CASSPRTNSYNSPLHF	TGTGCCAGCAGCCCTAGGACTAACTCCTATAATTCACCCCTCCACTTT
-	TRBV7-6	TRBJ2-6	few	CASSHSLFPSGANVLTF	TGTGCCAGCAGCCATTCTCTCTTCCCCTCTGGGGCCAACGTCCTGACTTTC
TRBD2	TRBV20-1	TRBJ2-7	few	CSAMRAGSSYEQYF	TGCAGTGCTATGCGAGCGGGAAGCTCCTACGAGCAGTACTTC
TRBD1	TRBV18	TRBJ1-1	few	CASSLGQGAAEAFF	TGTGCCAGCTCACTGGGACAGGGGGCGGCTGAAGCTTTCTTT
-	TRBV9	TRBJ2-5	-	CASSVTGAGHQETQYF	TGTGCCAGCAGCGTAACGGGAGCGGGACATCAAGAGACCCAGTACTTC
TRBD2	TRBV10-3	TRBJ2-1	few	CAISGLAGVDEQFF	TGTGCCATCAGTGGTTTGGCGGGAGTAGATGAGCAGTTCTTC
TRBD1	TRBV29-1	TRBJ1-1	-	CSVRLDRGPEAFF	TGCAGCGTCCGCCTGGACAGGGGGCCTGAAGCTTTCTTT
-	TRBV7-9	TRBJ2-3	-	CASSLGRSRTYTQYF	TGTGCCAGCAGCTTAGGTCGGTCCAGGACATATACGCAGTATTTT
-	TRBV12-3/TRBV12-4	TRBJ1-1	-	CASSNGRGVTEAFF	TGTGCCAGTTCAAACGGGAGAGGCGTTACTGAAGCTTTCTTT
TRBD1	TRBV27	TRBJ2-7	few	CASSSQGAKSEQYF	TGTGCCAGCAGCTCACAGGGGGCTAAGAGCGAGCAGTACTTC
TRBD2	TRBV7-6	TRBJ2-3	-	CASSFSGGSAADTQYF	TGTGCCAGCAGCTTTAGCGGGGGAAGTGCCGCAGATACGCAGTATTTT
TRBD1	TRBV6-5	TRBJ1-6	-	CASSYGRGLSSPLHF	TGTGCCAGCAGTTATGGCAGGGGGCTTAGTTCACCCCTCCACTTT
-	TRBV5-1	TRBJ1-1	many	CASSLDRLLNTEAFF	TGCGCCAGCAGCTTAGACAGGCTCCTGAACACTGAAGCTTTCTTT
-	TRBV12-3/TRBV12-4	TRBJ2-7	many	CASSPNGPYEQYF	TGTGCCAGCAGTCCCAACGGACCCTACGAGCAGTACTTC
-	TRBV7-3	TRBJ2-3	-	CASSPGSSVWDTQYF	TGTGCCAGCAGCCCGGGATCATCAGTTTGGGATACGCAGTATTTT
-	TRBV24-1	TRBJ2-1	-	CATGGDEQFF	TGTGCCACCGGCGGGGATGAGCAGTTCTTC
TRBD1	TRBV11-3	TRBJ2-7	-	CASSTRQGPYEQYF	TGTGCCAGCAGCACCCGACAGGGGCCCTACGAGCAGTACTTC
TRBD1	TRBV15	TRBJ2-7	-	CATSRSGDSLTYEQYF	TGTGCCACCAGCAGATCCGGGGACAGCCTAACCTACGAGCAGTACTTC
-	TRBV5-1	TRBJ2-2	-	CASTLDRVLNTGELFF	TGCGCCAGCACCCTGGACCGGGTCCTAAACACCGGGGAGCTGTTTTTT
-	TRBV7-3	TRBJ2-5	-	CASSQSGAGVETQYF	TGTGCCAGCAGCCAGTCGGGGGCCGGGGTGGAGACCCAGTACTTC
TRBD2	TRBV29-1	TRBJ2-7	-	CSVEGRVAYEQYF	TGCAGCGTTGAGGGGAGGGTTGCCTACGAGCAGTACTTC
TRBD1	TRBV11-2	TRBJ1-2	-	CASSFTYSLGTATNYGYTF	TGTGCCAGCAGCTTTACCTACTCTTTAGGGACAGCTACTAACTATGGCTACACCTTC
TRBD2	TRBV19	TRBJ2-3	-	CASPIWGGGTDTQYF	TGTGCCAGTCCCATCTGGGGGGGGGGCACAGATACGCAGTATTTT
-	TRBV7-8	TRBJ2-5	few	CASSLEVTSQETQYF	TGTGCCAGCAGCTTAGAAGTTACTAGCCAAGAGACCCAGTACTTC
-	TRBV9	TRBJ1-1	few	CASSGGLETAEAFF	TGTGCCAGCAGCGGCGGACTGGAAACGGCGGAAGCTTTCTTT
TRBD1	TRBV15	TRBJ1-5	-	CATSTGTESNQPQHF	TGTGCCACCAGCACAGGGACAGAAAGCAATCAGCCCCAGCATTTT
TRBD1	TRBV3-1	TRBJ2-1	-	CASSHGQGTNEQFF	TGTGCCAGCAGCCACGGACAGGGGACCAATGAGCAGTTCTTC
TRBD1	TRBV5-1	TRBJ1-2	-	CASSLDRAYGYTF	TGCGCCAGCAGTCTGGACAGGGCCTATGGCTACACCTTC
TRBD2	TRBV7-9	TRBJ2-3	-	CASSPQGLAGDTDTQYF	TGTGCCAGCAGCCCCCAGGGACTAGCGGGAGATACAGATACGCAGTATTTT
-	TRBV7-9	TRBJ2-5	-	CASSTRDTQETQYF	TGTGCCAGCAGCACCCGGGACACCCAAGAGACCCAGTACTTC
TRBD2	TRBV6-6	TRBJ2-1	-	CASSQLAGTNNEQFF	TGTGCCAGCAGCCAACTAGCGGGGACTAACAATGAGCAGTTCTTC
TRBD2	TRBV4-3	TRBJ2-1	many	CASSRKLAGSYNEQFF	TGCGCCAGCAGCAGAAAGCTAGCGGGCTCCTACAATGAGCAGTTCTTC
TRBD2	TRBV7-9	TRBJ2-7	few	CASSPGTRLSQNYEQYF	TGTGCCAGCAGCCCTGGGACTAGGCTCTCACAAAACTACGAGCAGTACTTC
-	TRBV27	TRBJ2-5	-	CASSFSRKETQYF	TGTGCCAGCAGTTTCTCAAGAAAAGAGACCCAGTACTTC
-	TRBV9	TRBJ2-2	-	CASSVAAGNTGELFF	TGTGCCAGCAGCGTAGCTGCGGGGAACACCGGGGAGCTGTTTTTT
TRBD2	TRBV5-1	TRBJ2-1	-	CASSYTGTGGDEQFF	TGCGCCAGCAGCTATACCGGGACGGGAGGGGATGAGCAGTTCTTC
-	TRBV27	TRBJ2-1	-	CDSSLDSEGWDEQFF	TGTGACAGCAGTTTAGATAGTGAGGGTTGGGATGAGCAGTTCTTC
TRBD1	TRBV5-1	TRBJ1-2	few	CASSQRGQGSSGYTF	TGCGCCAGCAGCCAGAGGGGACAGGGATCGAGCGGCTACACCTTC
TRBD2	TRBV5-1	TRBJ2-1	few	CASTPGLAGGPGYNEQFF	TGCGCCAGCACCCCGGGACTAGCGGGGGGGCCGGGGTACAATGAGCAGTTCTTC
-	TRBV7-2	TRBJ2-3	few	CASSPGLPGPTQYF	TGTGCCAGCAGCCCAGGACTCCCGGGTCCTACGCAGTATTTT
TRBD2	TRBV20-1	TRBJ2-7	-	CSARALRTSGISYEQYF	TGCAGTGCTAGAGCCCTTAGGACTAGCGGGATTTCCTACGAGCAGTACTTC
TRBD2	TRBV12-3/TRBV12-4	TRBJ2-1	many	CASSRRTSGGSRQFF	TGTGCCAGCAGCCGTCGGACTAGCGGGGGGTCAAGGCAGTTCTTC
-	TRBV29-1	TRBJ2-5	few	CSVSGLETQYF	TGCAGCGTTTCTGGGCTGGAGACCCAGTACTTC
TRBD2	TRBV7-9	TRBJ2-3	-	CASSLAGTSGVTDTQYF	TGTGCCAGCAGCTTAGCTGGGACTAGCGGGGTCACAGATACGCAGTATTTT
-	TRBV7-9	TRBJ2-6	many	CASSLAQIYFSGANVLTF	TGTGCCAGCAGCTTAGCCCAGATTTATTTCTCTGGGGCCAACGTCCTGACTTTC
-	TRBV7-6	TRBJ2-1	few	CASSLAGRDGSSYNEQFF	TGTGCCAGCAGCTTAGCGGGTCGGGACGGGTCGTCTTACAATGAGCAGTTCTTC
TRBD2	TRBV20-1	TRBJ2-7	-	CSARALADEQYF	TGCAGTGCTAGAGCACTAGCGGACGAGCAGTACTTC
TRBD1	TRBV12-3/TRBV12-4	TRBJ2-1	-	CASSFYKGASSYNEQFF	TGTGCCAGCAGTTTTTACAAGGGGGCAAGCTCCTACAATGAGCAGTTCTTC
-	TRBV2	TRBJ2-7	-	CASSEGLAADEQYF	TGTGCCAGCAGTGAAGGATTAGCGGCGGACGAGCAGTACTTC
-	TRBV5-5	TRBJ2-4	-	CASSYYGGWGQNIQYF	TGTGCCAGCAGCTATTACGGGGGTTGGGGCCAAAACATTCAGTACTTC
-	TRBV5-6	TRBJ2-3	-	CASSLKRRGRSGTDTQYF	TGTGCCAGCAGCTTGAAGCGGCGGGGAAGAAGCGGCACAGATACGCAGTATTTT
TRBD1	TRBV5-6	TRBJ2-3	few	CASRTDRASFTDTQYF	TGTGCCAGCAGAACAGACAGGGCATCATTCACAGATACGCAGTATTTT
-	TRBV12-3/TRBV12-4	TRBJ2-1	few	CASSPNSGPTDEQFF	TGTGCCAGCAGTCCGAATAGCGGACCCACGGATGAGCAGTTCTTC